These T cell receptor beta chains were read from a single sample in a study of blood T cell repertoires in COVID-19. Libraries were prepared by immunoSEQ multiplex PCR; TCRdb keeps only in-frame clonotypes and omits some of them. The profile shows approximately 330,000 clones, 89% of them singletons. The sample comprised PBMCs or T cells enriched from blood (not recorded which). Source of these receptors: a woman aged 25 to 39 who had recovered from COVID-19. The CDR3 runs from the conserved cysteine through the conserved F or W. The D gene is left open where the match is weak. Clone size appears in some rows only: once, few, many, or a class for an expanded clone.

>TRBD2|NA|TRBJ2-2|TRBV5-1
TGCGCCAGCAGCTTGGGCGGGAGTAGTCGCGCGAACACCGGGGAGCTGTTTTTT
CASSLGGSSRANTGELFF
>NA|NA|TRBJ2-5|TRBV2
TGTGCCAGCAGTGCAGGAGAGGGAGGTGAGACCCAGTACTTC
CASSAGEGGETQYF
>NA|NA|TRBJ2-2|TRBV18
TGTGCCAGCTCACCGCGGGGGCCTGGAACCGGGGAGCTGTTTTTT
CASSPRGPGTGELFF
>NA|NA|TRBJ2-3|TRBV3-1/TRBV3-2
TGTGCCAGCAGCCACATTAGCACAGATACGCAGTATTTT
CASSHISTDTQYF
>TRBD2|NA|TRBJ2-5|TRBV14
TGTGCCAGCAGCCAAACCCGAGGACTAGCGGGAACAGAGACCCAGTACTTC
CASSQTRGLAGTETQYF
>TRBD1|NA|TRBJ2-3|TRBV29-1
TGCAGCGTGGGGCCACAGGGGATCACAGATACGCAGTATTTT
CSVGPQGITDTQYF
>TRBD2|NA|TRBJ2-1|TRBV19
TGTGCCAGTAGTATTCAGCTAGCGGTTTACAATGAGCAGTTCTTC
CASSIQLAVYNEQFF
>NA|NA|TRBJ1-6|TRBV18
TGTGCCAGCTCACCGAACGGGGTTTCACCCCTCCACTTT
CASSPNGVSPLHF
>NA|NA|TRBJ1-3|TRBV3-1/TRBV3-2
TGTGCCAGCAGCCCGCCAGCCCTGGGAGGGGTAGGAAACACCATATATTTT
CASSPPALGGVGNTIYF
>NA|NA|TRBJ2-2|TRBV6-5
TGTGCCAGCAGTTACGGGGGGACTCACGGAACCGGGGAGCTGTTTTTT
CASSYGGTHGTGELFF
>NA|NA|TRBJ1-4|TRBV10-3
TGTGCCATCAGTGGAGGGATTAATGAAAAACTGTTTTTT
CAISGGINEKLFF
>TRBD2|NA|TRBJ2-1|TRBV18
TGTGCTAGCTCACTTACTAGCGGGATAGGAAATGAGCAGTTCTTC
CASSLTSGIGNEQFF
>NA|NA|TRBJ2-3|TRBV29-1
TGCAGCGTTCTGGGCGCAGATACGCAGTATTTT
CSVLGADTQYF
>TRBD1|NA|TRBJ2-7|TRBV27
TGTGCCAGCAGTTTAGTGGTCGGGACAGGTATATACGAGCAGTACTTC
CASSLVVGTGIYEQYF
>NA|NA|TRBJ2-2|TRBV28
TGTGCCTTAACTTCGGGACTTAACACCGGGGAGCTGTTTTTT
CALTSGLNTGELFF
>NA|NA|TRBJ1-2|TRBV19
TGTGCCAGTAGTCCTAACTTCTATGGCTACACCTTC
CASSPNFYGYTF
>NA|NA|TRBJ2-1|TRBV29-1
TGCAGCGTTACCGGGACAACGGTGGTTAATGAGCAGTTCTTC
CSVTGTTVVNEQFF
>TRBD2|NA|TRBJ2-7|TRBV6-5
TGTGCCAGCAGTTACTCAGGGGAGGGCGAGCAGTACTTC
CASSYSGEGEQYF
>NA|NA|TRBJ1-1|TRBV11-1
TGTGCCAGCAGCCGGTCTTTGAACACTGAAGCTTTCTTT
CASSRSLNTEAFF
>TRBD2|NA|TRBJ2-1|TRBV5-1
TGCGCCAGCAGCTTGGCGGTGTCTAGCGGACCCTACAATGAGCAGTTCTTC
CASSLAVSSGPYNEQFF
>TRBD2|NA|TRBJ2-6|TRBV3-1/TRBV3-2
TGTGCCAGCAGCCCCCGAGGGACTAGCAATACTGGGGCCAACGTCCTGACTTTC
CASSPRGTSNTGANVLTF
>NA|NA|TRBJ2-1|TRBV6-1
TGTGCCAGCAGTGAAGGGCCATGGATGGGGCATGAGCAGTTCTTC
CASSEGPWMGHEQFF
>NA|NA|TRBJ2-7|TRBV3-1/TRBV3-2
TGTGCCAGCAGCCTTAGGGGGGGCGCCTACGAGCAGTACTTC
CASSLRGGAYEQYF
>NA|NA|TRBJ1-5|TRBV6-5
TGTGCCAGCAGTCACGGACAAGCCAATCAGCCCCAGCATTTT
CASSHGQANQPQHF
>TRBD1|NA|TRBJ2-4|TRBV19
TGTGCCAGTAGTACTTCGCGACAGGGGGTATTTACGTACTTC
CASSTSRQGVFTYF
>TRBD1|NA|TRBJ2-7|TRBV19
TGTGCCAGTGTTAGACAGGGGTTGCATATTTTCTACGAGCAGTACTTC
CASVRQGLHIFYEQYF
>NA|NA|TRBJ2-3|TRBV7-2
TGTGCCAGCAGCTCCACTTACACAGATACGCAGTATTTT
CASSSTYTDTQYF
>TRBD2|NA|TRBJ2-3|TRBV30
TGTGCCTGGACCAACACACTAGCGGGAAAGGTTACAGATACGCAGTATTTT
CAWTNTLAGKVTDTQYF
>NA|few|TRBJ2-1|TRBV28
TGTGCCAGCAGTAACAGGGTTGAAGGCAATGAGCAGTTCTTC
CASSNRVEGNEQFF
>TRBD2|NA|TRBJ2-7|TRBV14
TGTGCCAGCAGCCTCGGTTCTAGCGGGATTGACGAGCAGTACTTC
CASSLGSSGIDEQYF
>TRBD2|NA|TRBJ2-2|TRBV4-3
TGCGCCAGCAGCCAACCACCCATTGGGGACTACAACACCGGGGAGCTGTTTTTT
CASSQPPIGDYNTGELFF
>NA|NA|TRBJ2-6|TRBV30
TGTGCCTGGGGGAGGGACAAGTTTAGCTCTGGGGCCAACGTCCTGACTTTC
CAWGRDKFSSGANVLTF
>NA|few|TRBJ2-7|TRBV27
TGTGCCAGCAGTTTATCCGGGGTTATGAGCGAGCAGTACTTC
CASSLSGVMSEQYF
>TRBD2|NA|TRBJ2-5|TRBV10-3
TGTGCCATCAGTGAGTCGAAGTTAGCGGGGCGGGAGACCCAGTACTTC
CAISESKLAGRETQYF
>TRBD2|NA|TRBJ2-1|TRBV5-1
TGCGCCAGCGTTGTAACCAGCGGGAACAATGAGCAGTTCTTC
CASVVTSGNNEQFF
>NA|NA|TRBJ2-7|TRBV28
TGTGCCAGCACTCAAACGGCAGGGGCCTACGAGCAGTACTTC
CASTQTAGAYEQYF
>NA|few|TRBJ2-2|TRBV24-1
TGTGCCACCAGTGCATCAGGGTGGACCGGGGAGCTGTTTTTT
CATSASGWTGELFF
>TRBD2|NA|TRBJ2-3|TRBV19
TGTGCCAGTAGTATGGCCCTAGCGGGAGGGCCCTTTTCCCGAGATACGCAGTATTTT
CASSMALAGGPFSRDTQYF
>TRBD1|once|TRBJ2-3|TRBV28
TGTGCCAGCAGTCTCCAAGCAGGGGGTAAAACAGATACGCAGTATTTT
CASSLQAGGKTDTQYF
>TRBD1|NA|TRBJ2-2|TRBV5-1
TGCGCCAGCAGCTTGGCAGGGGGTAGATACACCGGGGAGCTGTTTTTT
CASSLAGGRYTGELFF
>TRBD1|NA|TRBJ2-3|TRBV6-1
TGTGCCAGCAGTGTTTCGGGACAGTATAGTGCAGATACGCAGTATTTT
CASSVSGQYSADTQYF
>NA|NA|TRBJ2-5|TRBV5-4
TGTGCCAGCAGCCAAGGACAGACCAAGAGGACCCAGTACTTC
CASSQGQTKRTQYF
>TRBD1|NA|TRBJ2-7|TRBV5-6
TGTGCCAGCAGCTATGGGACAGGGGCGGTCTACGAGCAGTACTTC
CASSYGTGAVYEQYF
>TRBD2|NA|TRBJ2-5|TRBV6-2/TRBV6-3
TGTGCCAGCAGTTGGCTAGCGGGAGCGGAGACCCAGTACTTC
CASSWLAGAETQYF